This T cell receptor (beta chain) was captured in a study of blood T cell repertoires in COVID-19. Study-level background: Both acute and convalescent COVID-19 samples were obtained from the United States, Italy and Spain.

Data came from immunoSEQ multiplex PCR; TCRdb stores just in-frame clones and leaves some out. The repertoire includes about 100,000 clones, roughly 79% of them detected once, and under 5.5% sits in the top ten. The CDR3 is 15 amino acids. Trimming took off 2 bases at V and 4 bases at J, with 15 bases between the two ends. Germline loops: CDR1 KGHSH, CDR2 LQKENI. Followed longitudinally, the Seattle patients had been enrolled during active infection. Sequencing input: peripheral blood. The sequence was obtained from a man older than 75 with COVID-19, enrolled during active disease. The chain is built from TRBV18 and TRBJ2-7; D is perhaps TRBD2 (5 bases). The CDR3 is CASSPVPAERYEQYF. The DNA of the CDR3 is TGTGCCAGCTCACCAGTCCCAGCGGAGAGATACGAGCAGTACTTC. The whole variable domain, remainder taken from reference TRBV18 and TRBJ2-7, is NAGVMQNPRHLVRRRGQEARLRCSPMKGHSHVYWYRQLPEEGLKFMVYLQKENIIDESGMPKERFSAEFPKEGPSILRIQQVVRGDSAAYFCASSPVPAERYEQYFGPGTRLTVT.